These 4 T cell receptor beta chains were all obtained from the same sample, sequenced in a study of OX40 agonist ivuxolimab in advanced cancers. Libraries were prepared by immunoSEQ multiplex PCR; TCRdb keeps only in-frame clonotypes and omits some of them. The table has about 37,000 clones, 85% seen once. The sample in question was CD4+ or CD8+ T cells sorted from blood, obtained in a trial of the OX40 agonist ivuxolimab. These receptors all stem from an adult with an advanced solid tumor such as melanoma, head and neck, liver or kidney cancer.

This clone was found a few times. This chain connects TRBV6-1 to TRBJ1-3; D is uncertain. This CDR3 has 13 residues. The V gene lost 4 bases and the J gene lost 4 bases, with 8 bases spanning the gap. The V gene's germline CDR1 is MNHNS and CDR2 SASEGT. CDR3 coding DNA: TGTGCCAGCAGTGGCCGCCTGGGAAACACCATATATTTT. Amino acid sequence: CASSGRLGNTIYF.

The chain is built from TRBV6-5 and TRBJ1-2, with D maybe TRBD1 (6 bases). CDR1 MNHEY and CDR2 SVGAGI come from the germline V gene. This CDR3 comprises 15 residues. V was clipped by 2 bases and J by 4 bases, with 14 bases between them. The CDR3 DNA sequence: TGTGCCAGCAGTTACAGGCCGGGGGGGGCCTATGGCTACACCTTC. Amino acids: CASSYRPGGAYGYTF.

The chain couples TRBV28 to TRBJ1-4; D is possibly TRBD1 (5 bases). Germline CDR1 MDHEN, CDR2 SYDVKM. The CDR3 contains 15 residues. Trimming cost V 6 bases and J 5 bases, with 16 bases left between them. In DNA, the CDR3 is TGTGCCAGCAGGGCGCCGGGACTTGGGAATGAAAAACTGTTTTTT. Its protein is CASRAPGLGNEKLFF.

By share, this clone ranks as medium-sized. The V gene is TRBV6-5, the J gene TRBJ1-2, with D unclear. V was cut by 6 bases and J by 3 bases, with 5 bases left in between. From germline, CDR1 is MNHEY and CDR2 SVGAGI. The CDR3 contains 11 residues. The CDR3 protein is CASSDHYGYTF. The CDR3, as DNA: TGTGCCAGCAGCGACCACTATGGCTACACCTTC.